Listed below are T cell receptor beta chains from one sample, sequenced in a study of blood T cell repertoires in COVID-19. Clones were sequenced by immunoSEQ multiplex PCR, and TCRdb holds only the in-frame ones, with some missing. The repertoire includes 300,000 to 350,000 clones, roughly 86% of them detected once, and just under 9% sits in the top ten. Input material: PBMCs or T cells enriched from blood (not recorded which). Every receptor here comes from a woman under 30 who had recovered from COVID-19. The CDR3 runs from the conserved cysteine through the conserved F or W. D genes are given only for firm matches. Size is omitted from some rows. Given values are once, few, many or a class for expanded clones.

d_call: .
j_call: TRBJ1-5
clone_size: once
v_call: TRBV28
cdr3_nt: TGTGCCAGCACCCGACCGGGCAGGGCCAACAATCAGCCCCAGCATTTT
cdr3_aa: CASTRPGRANNQPQHF

d_call: TRBD1
j_call: TRBJ1-4
clone_size: few
v_call: TRBV5-8
cdr3_nt: TGTGCCAGTAGTCAGGGGGAGCTTAATGAAAAACTGTTTTTT
cdr3_aa: CASSQGELNEKLFF

d_call: .
j_call: TRBJ1-5
clone_size: .
v_call: TRBV2
cdr3_nt: TGTGCCAGCAGTGGCGACAGGACTTATAGCAATCAGCCCCAGCATTTT
cdr3_aa: CASSGDRTYSNQPQHF

d_call: .
j_call: TRBJ2-5
clone_size: .
v_call: TRBV7-9
cdr3_nt: TGTGCCAGCAGCTTAATGCAGGGAAGAGGAGAGACCCAGTACTTC
cdr3_aa: CASSLMQGRGETQYF

d_call: TRBD1
j_call: TRBJ2-7
clone_size: once
v_call: TRBV27
cdr3_nt: TGTGCCAGCAGCTATAGCACAGGGGGCGCCACTTTCGAGCAGTACTTC
cdr3_aa: CASSYSTGGATFEQYF

d_call: .
j_call: TRBJ1-1
clone_size: once
v_call: TRBV28
cdr3_nt: TGTGCCAGCAGTTCCCGTAATAGGGGGAACACTGAAGCTTTCTTT
cdr3_aa: CASSSRNRGNTEAFF

d_call: .
j_call: TRBJ2-7
clone_size: once
v_call: TRBV7-8
cdr3_nt: TGTGCCAGCAGCTTCGACTATTCTGGCGAGCAGTACTTC
cdr3_aa: CASSFDYSGEQYF

d_call: TRBD2
j_call: TRBJ2-7
clone_size: .
v_call: TRBV4-3
cdr3_nt: TGCGCCAGCAGCCAAGATCTGGGAGTAGCGGGAGGGCATTTCGAGCAGTACTTC
cdr3_aa: CASSQDLGVAGGHFEQYF

d_call: .
j_call: TRBJ1-4
clone_size: .
v_call: TRBV7-2
cdr3_nt: TGTGCCAGCAGCTTAGAGGGAGCAACTAATGAAAAACTGTTTTTT
cdr3_aa: CASSLEGATNEKLFF

d_call: .
j_call: TRBJ1-4
clone_size: .
v_call: TRBV11-2
cdr3_nt: TGTGCCAGCAGCTTAGGAGGACGAGGGGAAAAACTGTTTTTT
cdr3_aa: CASSLGGRGEKLFF

d_call: TRBD1
j_call: TRBJ1-2
clone_size: .
v_call: TRBV4-3
cdr3_nt: TGCGCCAGCAGCCAAGAAACTGGACAGGGCTATGGCTACACCTTC
cdr3_aa: CASSQETGQGYGYTF

d_call: .
j_call: TRBJ2-3
clone_size: .
v_call: TRBV5-1
cdr3_nt: TGCGCCAGCAGCTTCTGGGGGCGGGATACGCAGTATTTT
cdr3_aa: CASSFWGRDTQYF

d_call: TRBD1
j_call: TRBJ2-1
clone_size: .
v_call: TRBV2
cdr3_nt: TGTGCCAGCAGTGTACAGGGGTGGGATGAGCAGTTCTTC
cdr3_aa: CASSVQGWDEQFF

d_call: .
j_call: TRBJ2-1
clone_size: .
v_call: TRBV5-1
cdr3_nt: TGCGCCAGCAGCTCCTCTAGTGCCGTGATGTACAATGAGCAGTTCTTC
cdr3_aa: CASSSSSAVMYNEQFF

d_call: .
j_call: TRBJ1-1
clone_size: .
v_call: TRBV2
cdr3_nt: TGTGCCAGCAGCGCCGAGAGGGGGGGAACTGAAGCTTTCTTT
cdr3_aa: CASSAERGGTEAFF

d_call: .
j_call: TRBJ1-1
clone_size: .
v_call: TRBV12-3/TRBV12-4
cdr3_nt: TGTGCCAGCAGTTTTGGCAGTGAAGCTTTCTTT
cdr3_aa: CASSFGSEAFF

d_call: .
j_call: TRBJ1-4
clone_size: .
v_call: TRBV6-5
cdr3_nt: TGTGCCAGCAGTAGGACAGCACCAAGTGAAAAACTGTTTTTT
cdr3_aa: CASSRTAPSEKLFF

d_call: .
j_call: TRBJ1-4
clone_size: .
v_call: TRBV5-1
cdr3_nt: TGCGCCAGCAGCTTGAGTTGGGGAGGGGATGAAAAACTGTTTTTT
cdr3_aa: CASSLSWGGDEKLFF

d_call: TRBD1
j_call: TRBJ1-1
clone_size: .
v_call: TRBV28
cdr3_nt: TGTGCCAGCAGTTCAGGGGGCGAAGTCGCTGAAGCTTTCTTT
cdr3_aa: CASSSGGEVAEAFF

d_call: TRBD1
j_call: TRBJ1-2
clone_size: .
v_call: TRBV4-1
cdr3_nt: TGCGCCAGCAGCCCTCACCGGGACAGGGGCTATGGCTACACCTTC
cdr3_aa: CASSPHRDRGYGYTF

d_call: TRBD1
j_call: TRBJ1-2
clone_size: .
v_call: TRBV2
cdr3_nt: TGTGCCAGCAGGGGTAGGACAGGGAAGGTCTATGGCTACACCTTC
cdr3_aa: CASRGRTGKVYGYTF

d_call: TRBD1
j_call: TRBJ1-6
clone_size: .
v_call: TRBV7-6
cdr3_nt: TGTGCCAGCAGCTTAACAGGGGGGACTTCACCCCTCCACTTT
cdr3_aa: CASSLTGGTSPLHF

d_call: .
j_call: TRBJ1-1
clone_size: .
v_call: TRBV7-9
cdr3_nt: TGTGCCAGCAGCTATCGGCAGGGAGGCGTGAACACTGAAGCTTTCTTT
cdr3_aa: CASSYRQGGVNTEAFF

d_call: TRBD2
j_call: TRBJ2-7
clone_size: .
v_call: TRBV7-2
cdr3_nt: TGTGCCAGCAGCGTAAGCGGGAGGGCCGCCTACGAGCAGTACTTC
cdr3_aa: CASSVSGRAAYEQYF

d_call: TRBD1
j_call: TRBJ1-5
clone_size: .
v_call: TRBV7-2
cdr3_nt: TGTGCCAGCAGCTTAGCCCAGACAGGGGGTGGTCAGCCCCAGCATTTT
cdr3_aa: CASSLAQTGGGQPQHF

d_call: TRBD2
j_call: TRBJ2-1
clone_size: .
v_call: TRBV7-9
cdr3_nt: TGTGCCAGCAGGTCACCCTATTCTAGCGGGAGTTCGATCGATGAGCAGTTCTTC
cdr3_aa: CASRSPYSSGSSIDEQFF

d_call: TRBD1
j_call: TRBJ1-2
clone_size: once
v_call: TRBV5-8
cdr3_nt: TGTGCCAGCAGCACACAGACAGGGTCAGTCTATGGCTACACCTTC
cdr3_aa: CASSTQTGSVYGYTF

d_call: TRBD1
j_call: TRBJ1-3
clone_size: .
v_call: TRBV11-2
cdr3_nt: TGTGCCAGCAGGGCAACAGGGGATGGAAACACCATATATTTT
cdr3_aa: CASRATGDGNTIYF

d_call: .
j_call: TRBJ1-5
clone_size: .
v_call: TRBV7-8
cdr3_nt: TGTGCCAGCAGCTTAGCGCGGGGTTCCAATCAGCCCCAGCATTTT
cdr3_aa: CASSLARGSNQPQHF

d_call: .
j_call: TRBJ2-2
clone_size: .
v_call: TRBV30
cdr3_nt: TGTGCCTGGTCTCTCGGGGAGCTGTTTTTT
cdr3_aa: CAWSLGELFF

d_call: .
j_call: TRBJ1-6
clone_size: .
v_call: TRBV30
cdr3_nt: TGTGCCTGGACTCGGACTACCACGGATTCACCCCTCCACTTT
cdr3_aa: CAWTRTTTDSPLHF

d_call: .
j_call: TRBJ1-3
clone_size: .
v_call: TRBV4-3
cdr3_nt: TGCGCCAGCAGCCAAGGGACAGATGGACGTGGAAACACCATATATTTT
cdr3_aa: CASSQGTDGRGNTIYF

d_call: .
j_call: TRBJ2-2
clone_size: .
v_call: TRBV13
cdr3_nt: TGTGCCAGCAGCTTAACGGCGGGCGTCACCGGGGAGCTGTTTTTT
cdr3_aa: CASSLTAGVTGELFF

d_call: TRBD1
j_call: TRBJ1-2
clone_size: .
v_call: TRBV6-5
cdr3_nt: TGTGCCAGTAGAAATACCGGGACAGCGGGCTACACCTTC
cdr3_aa: CASRNTGTAGYTF

d_call: .
j_call: TRBJ2-3
clone_size: .
v_call: TRBV3-1/TRBV3-2
cdr3_nt: TGTGCCAGCAGCCCGAACCCTCAGGGGTCAGATACGCAGTATTTT
cdr3_aa: CASSPNPQGSDTQYF

d_call: .
j_call: TRBJ1-1
clone_size: .
v_call: TRBV20-1
cdr3_nt: TGCAGTGCTAAGGGGGCTTTCTTT
cdr3_aa: CSAKGAFF

d_call: .
j_call: TRBJ2-7
clone_size: .
v_call: TRBV3-1/TRBV3-2
cdr3_nt: TGTGCCAGCAGCCAGGGCGCCGAGCAGTACTTC
cdr3_aa: CASSQGAEQYF

d_call: .
j_call: TRBJ1-1
clone_size: .
v_call: TRBV20-1
cdr3_nt: TGCAGTGCTAGTCCGGGTGCCTCTGAAGCTTTCTTT
cdr3_aa: CSASPGASEAFF

d_call: TRBD1
j_call: TRBJ1-2
clone_size: .
v_call: TRBV5-1
cdr3_nt: TGCGCCAGCAGCTTGCTACAGGGGAGCTATGGCTACACCTTC
cdr3_aa: CASSLLQGSYGYTF

d_call: .
j_call: TRBJ2-7
clone_size: .
v_call: TRBV11-3
cdr3_nt: TGTGCCAGCAGCTTCCCAGGTCGCGAGCAGTACTTC
cdr3_aa: CASSFPGREQYF

d_call: .
j_call: TRBJ1-1
clone_size: .
v_call: TRBV7-8
cdr3_nt: TGTGCCAGCAGCTTAGAAGGAGGGACGGGGAACACTGAAGCTTTCTTT
cdr3_aa: CASSLEGGTGNTEAFF

d_call: TRBD1
j_call: TRBJ2-7
clone_size: once
v_call: TRBV2
cdr3_nt: TGTGCCAGCAGATCCGGGACAGGGAACTATGGGCCTCGGTACTTC
cdr3_aa: CASRSGTGNYGPRYF